This entry concerns a single TCR beta chain. No antigen is known for it. This sample stems from a study of T cell repertoires in cytomegalovirus infection. The overall study: A matching HLA type, together with CMV infection, was signaled by public TCR beta signatures. Study conclusions and caveats: There were HLA-C-restricted CMV-specific TCR beta clonotypes dominating the ex vivo response. Cumulative frequency (of public TCR beta family members) identified carriers of CMV plus the relevant HLA.

One entry per CDR3 protein, called by TCRdb with MiXCR from the reads. This table has roughly 78,000 distinct CDR3 sequences, about 40% appearing once. The specimen was CD8+ T cells from cultured PBMCs, collected from culture after CMV antigen stimulation. The sequence was collected from a human donor in good health (CMV status not recorded). Some clones in this sample may be carry-over from other donors' samples.

CDR3 bases: TGTGCCAGTAAGGGAGGACATGAGGATAGCAATCAGCCCCAGCATTTT. Translating gives CASKGGHEDSNQPQHF. The chain recombines TRBV19 with TRBJ1-5, with D possibly matching TRBD1 (5 bases). Germline loops: CDR1 LNHDA, CDR2 SQIVND (reference sequence). V lost 7 bases and J lost 0, with 16 bases in between. CDR3 length: 16 residues.